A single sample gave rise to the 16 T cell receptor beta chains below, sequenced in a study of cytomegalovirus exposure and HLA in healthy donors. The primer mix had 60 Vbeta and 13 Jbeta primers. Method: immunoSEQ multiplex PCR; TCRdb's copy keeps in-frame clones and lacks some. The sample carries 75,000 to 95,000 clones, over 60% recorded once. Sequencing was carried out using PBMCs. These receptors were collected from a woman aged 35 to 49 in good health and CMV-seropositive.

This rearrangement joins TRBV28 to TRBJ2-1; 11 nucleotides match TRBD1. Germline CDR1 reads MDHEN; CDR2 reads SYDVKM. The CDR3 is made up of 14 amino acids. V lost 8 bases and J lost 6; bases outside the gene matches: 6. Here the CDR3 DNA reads TGTGCCAGCGTTTTAGGGACAGGGGGCAATGAGCAGTTCTTC. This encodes CASVLGTGGNEQFF.

In DNA form, the CDR3 reads TGTGCCAGTAGTCCTCGACAGGGGGTTGGGGAGCAGTTCTTC. Translating it yields CASSPRQGVGEQFF. This chain connects TRBV19 to TRBJ2-1; TRBD1 agrees at 9 bases. V lost 5 bases and J lost 10; bases outside the gene matches: 9. The CDR3 length is 14 residues. From germline, CDR1 is LNHDA and CDR2 SQIVND (reference sequence).

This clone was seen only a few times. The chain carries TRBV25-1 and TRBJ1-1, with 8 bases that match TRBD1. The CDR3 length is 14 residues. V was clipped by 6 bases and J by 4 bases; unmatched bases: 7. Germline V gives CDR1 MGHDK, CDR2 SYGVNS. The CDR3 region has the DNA TGTGCCAGCAGGAAGACAGGGGTTGGCACTGAAGCTTTCTTT. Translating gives CASRKTGVGTEAFF.

The CDR3 DNA reads as TGTGCCAGCCGAGGCCAGGGCCCCTACGAGCAGTACTTC. Translating gives CASRGQGPYEQYF. The rearrangement links TRBV14 to TRBJ2-7, with D possibly being TRBD1 (5 bases). Per the germline V gene, CDR1 is SGHDN and CDR2 is FVKESK. The CDR3 length is 13 residues. Trimming took 8 bases from V and 2 from J, leaving 13 bases between them.

Here the CDR3 reads CASSDRDFAYEQYF. For the CDR3, the DNA is TGTGCCAGCAGCGATCGGGATTTCGCCTACGAGCAGTACTTC. V and J are TRBV9 and TRBJ2-7; D perhaps matches TRBD2 (5 bases). The germline gives CDR1 SGDLS, CDR2 YYNGEE. The germline V and J ends were trimmed by 3 bases and 2 bases, with 12 bases remaining between them. CDR3 length equals 14 residues.

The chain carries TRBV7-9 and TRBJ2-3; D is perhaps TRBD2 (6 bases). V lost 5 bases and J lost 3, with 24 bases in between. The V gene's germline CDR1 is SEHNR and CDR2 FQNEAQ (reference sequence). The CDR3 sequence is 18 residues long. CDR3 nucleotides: TGTGCCAGCAGCCCGGTCAGTAGTAGTAGCGGTGTTACAGATACGCAGTATTTT. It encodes CASSPVSSSSGVTDTQYF.

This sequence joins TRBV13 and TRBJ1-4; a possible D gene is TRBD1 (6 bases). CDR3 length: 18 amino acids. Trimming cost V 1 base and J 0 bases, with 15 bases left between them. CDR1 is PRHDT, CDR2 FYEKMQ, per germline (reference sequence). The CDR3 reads CASSLARGHSATNEKLFF. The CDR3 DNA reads TGTGCCAGCAGCTTAGCCAGGGGCCACAGTGCAACTAATGAAAAACTGTTTTTT. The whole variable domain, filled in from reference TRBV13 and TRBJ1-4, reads AAGVIQSPRHLIKEKRETATLKCYPIPRHDTVYWYQQGPGQDPQFLISFYEKMQSDKGSIPDRFSAQQFSDYHSELNMSSLELGDSALYFCASSLARGHSATNEKLFFGSGTQLSVL.

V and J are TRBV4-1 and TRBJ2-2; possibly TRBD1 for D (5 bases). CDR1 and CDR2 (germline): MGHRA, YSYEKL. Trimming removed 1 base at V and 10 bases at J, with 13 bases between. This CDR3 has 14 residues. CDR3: CASSQVGQMEELFF. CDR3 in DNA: TGCGCCAGCAGCCAAGTGGGGCAAATGGAGGAGCTGTTTTTT.

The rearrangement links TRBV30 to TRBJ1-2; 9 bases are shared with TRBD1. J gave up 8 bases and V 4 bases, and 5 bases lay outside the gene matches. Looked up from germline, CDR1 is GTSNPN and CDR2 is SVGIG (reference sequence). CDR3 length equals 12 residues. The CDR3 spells CAWNHRGHGYTF. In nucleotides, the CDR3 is TGTGCCTGGAATCACAGGGGGCACGGCTACACCTTC.

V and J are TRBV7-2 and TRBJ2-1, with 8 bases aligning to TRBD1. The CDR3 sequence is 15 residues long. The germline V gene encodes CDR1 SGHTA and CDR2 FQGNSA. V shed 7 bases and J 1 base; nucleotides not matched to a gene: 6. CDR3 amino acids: CASTDRGVSYNEQFF. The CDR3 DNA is TGTGCCAGCACCGACAGGGGTGTGTCCTACAATGAGCAGTTCTTC.

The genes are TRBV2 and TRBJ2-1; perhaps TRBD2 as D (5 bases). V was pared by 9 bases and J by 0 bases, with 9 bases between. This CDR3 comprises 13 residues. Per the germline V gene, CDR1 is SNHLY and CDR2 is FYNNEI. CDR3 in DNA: TGTGCCAGGACGGGAAGCTCCTACAATGAGCAGTTCTTC. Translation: CARTGSSYNEQFF.

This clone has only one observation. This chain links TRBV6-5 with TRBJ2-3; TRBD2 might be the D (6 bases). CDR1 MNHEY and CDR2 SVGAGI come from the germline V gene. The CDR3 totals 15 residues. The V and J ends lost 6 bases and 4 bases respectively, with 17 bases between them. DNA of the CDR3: TGTGCCAGCAGCCCTCTAGCGACCCGCCCAGATACGCAGTATTTT. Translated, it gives CASSPLATRPDTQYF.

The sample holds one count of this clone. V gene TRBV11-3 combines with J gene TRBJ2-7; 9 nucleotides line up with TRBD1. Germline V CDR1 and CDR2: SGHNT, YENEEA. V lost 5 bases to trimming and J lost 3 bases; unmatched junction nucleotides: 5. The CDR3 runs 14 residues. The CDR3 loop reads CASSLRQGGYEQYF. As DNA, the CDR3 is TGTGCCAGCAGCCTTAGACAGGGGGGCTACGAGCAGTACTTC.

DNA of the CDR3: TGTGCCAGCAGCTTAGGGGGAGGGGGTAATGAAAAACTGTTTTTT. Residues: CASSLGGGGNEKLFF. The chain links TRBV7-2 to TRBJ1-4; a weak D match, TRBD1 (6 bases). The CDR3 has 15 residues. CDR1 and CDR2 (germline): SGHTA, FQGNSA. Trimming shortened V by 1 base and J by 4 bases, and 10 bases separated the two germline ends.

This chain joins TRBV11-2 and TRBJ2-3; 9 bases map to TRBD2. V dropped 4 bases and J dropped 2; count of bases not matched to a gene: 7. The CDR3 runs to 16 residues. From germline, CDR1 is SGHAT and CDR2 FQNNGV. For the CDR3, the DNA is TGTGCCAGCAGCTCCCGACTAGCGGCCCACACAGATACGCAGTATTTT. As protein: CASSSRLAAHTDTQYF.

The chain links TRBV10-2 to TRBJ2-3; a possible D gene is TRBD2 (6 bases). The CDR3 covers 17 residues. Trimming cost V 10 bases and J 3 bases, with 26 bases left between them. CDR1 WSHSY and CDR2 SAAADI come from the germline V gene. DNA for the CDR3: TGCGCCACCAACCTTCCGGGAGACTCCAGAAGAACAGATACGCAGTATTTT. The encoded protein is CATNLPGDSRRTDTQYF.